These T cell receptor beta chains were read from a single sample in a study. TCRdb re-analysed the 5' RACE reads in MiXCR, keeping a single row per CDR3 protein. The data contain 5,000 to 6,500 distinct CDR3 sequences, just over 30% of them singletons. Sequencing used memory CD4+ T cells sorted from a lymph node. The receptor set was obtained from a female donor with breast cancer. The CDR3 runs from the conserved cysteine through the conserved F or W. The D gene is left open where the match is weak. For some rows the clone size is stated as once, few or many, or as a class when expanded; others skip it.

clone_size: many
d_call: NA
j_call: TRBJ2-7
v_call: TRBV5-5
cdr3_aa: CASSLMLSGEQYF
cdr3_nt: TGTGCCAGCAGCTTGATGTTGAGCGGAGAGCAGTACTTC

clone_size: medium-sized
d_call: NA
j_call: TRBJ2-1
v_call: TRBV12-3/TRBV12-4
cdr3_aa: CASSLEEGDEQFF
cdr3_nt: TGTGCCAGCAGCCTAGAGGAGGGCGATGAGCAGTTCTTC

clone_size: few
d_call: TRBD1
j_call: TRBJ1-2
v_call: TRBV30
cdr3_aa: CASKRPGQDYYGYTF
cdr3_nt: TGTGCCAGCAAACGCCCGGGACAGGACTACTATGGCTACACCTTC

clone_size: few
d_call: NA
j_call: TRBJ1-2
v_call: TRBV6-5
cdr3_aa: CASSLDGYYGYTF
cdr3_nt: TGTGCCAGCAGTCTGGACGGCTACTATGGCTACACCTTC

clone_size: many
d_call: TRBD2
j_call: TRBJ2-3
v_call: TRBV5-1
cdr3_aa: CASSLAGNADTQYF
cdr3_nt: TGCGCCAGCAGCTTAGCGGGGAACGCAGATACGCAGTATTTT

clone_size: once
d_call: NA
j_call: TRBJ2-3
v_call: TRBV11-3
cdr3_aa: CAGSLTGSSDTQYF
cdr3_nt: TGTGCCGGCAGTTTAACGGGGAGTTCAGATACGCAGTATTTT

clone_size: large
d_call: TRBD1
j_call: TRBJ1-2
v_call: TRBV4-1
cdr3_aa: CASSQDNRGRGYTF
cdr3_nt: TGCGCCAGCAGCCAAGACAACAGGGGAAGAGGCTACACCTTC

clone_size: once
d_call: NA
j_call: TRBJ1-2
v_call: TRBV20-1
cdr3_aa: CSARDQVNYCHTF
cdr3_nt: TGCAGTGCTAGAGATCAGGTTAACTATTGCCACACCTTC

clone_size: medium-sized
d_call: NA
j_call: TRBJ1-1
v_call: TRBV14
cdr3_aa: CASSQEMAGEAFF
cdr3_nt: TGTGCCAGCAGCCAAGAAATGGCAGGTGAAGCTTTCTTT

clone_size: NA
d_call: NA
j_call: TRBJ2-4
v_call: TRBV12-3/TRBV12-4
cdr3_aa: CASSFSSVAKNIQYF
cdr3_nt: TGTGCCAGCAGTTTTTCGTCAGTTGCCAAAAACATTCAGTACTTC

clone_size: medium-sized
d_call: NA
j_call: TRBJ1-6
v_call: TRBV6-1
cdr3_aa: CASSEYGPTTGSPLHF
cdr3_nt: TGTGCCAGCAGTGAATATGGACCTACCACGGGGTCACCCCTCCACTTT

clone_size: medium-sized
d_call: NA
j_call: TRBJ1-6
v_call: TRBV12-3/TRBV12-4
cdr3_aa: CASSFPAQPLHF
cdr3_nt: TGTGCCAGCAGTTTCCCTGCTCAACCCCTCCACTTT

clone_size: many
d_call: TRBD2
j_call: TRBJ2-4
v_call: TRBV4-3
cdr3_aa: CASSLRTSGQNIQYF
cdr3_nt: TGCGCCAGCAGCCTCCGGACTAGCGGACAAAACATTCAGTACTTC

clone_size: many
d_call: TRBD1
j_call: TRBJ1-2
v_call: TRBV2
cdr3_aa: CASGNHGQGPYGYTF
cdr3_nt: TGTGCCAGCGGGAACCATGGACAGGGTCCCTATGGCTACACCTTC

clone_size: NA
d_call: TRBD1
j_call: TRBJ2-7
v_call: TRBV3-1
cdr3_aa: CASSQVVTGAYEQYF
cdr3_nt: TGTGCCAGCAGCCAAGTGGTGACAGGGGCCTACGAGCAGTACTTC

clone_size: medium-sized
d_call: NA
j_call: TRBJ1-1
v_call: TRBV20-1
cdr3_aa: CSANTPKMNTEAFF
cdr3_nt: TGCAGTGCTAATACCCCAAAGATGAACACTGAAGCTTTCTTT

clone_size: many
d_call: NA
j_call: TRBJ1-5
v_call: TRBV7-9
cdr3_aa: CASSQGAESNQPQHF
cdr3_nt: TGTGCCAGCAGCCAAGGGGCGGAGAGCAATCAGCCCCAGCATTTT

clone_size: medium-sized
d_call: TRBD1
j_call: TRBJ2-1
v_call: TRBV6-1
cdr3_aa: CASSEAAPGQSSYNEQFF
cdr3_nt: TGTGCCAGCAGTGAAGCAGCCCCGGGACAGAGCTCCTACAATGAGCAGTTCTTC

clone_size: NA
d_call: NA
j_call: TRBJ2-1
v_call: TRBV4-1
cdr3_aa: CASSFPEQGDYNEQFF
cdr3_nt: TGCGCCAGCAGTTTCCCCGAGCAGGGCGATTACAATGAGCAGTTCTTC

clone_size: few
d_call: NA
j_call: TRBJ1-2
v_call: TRBV3-1
cdr3_aa: CASSQDGGGSGYTF
cdr3_nt: TGTGCCAGCAGCCAAGATGGGGGAGGGTCTGGCTACACCTTC

clone_size: NA
d_call: NA
j_call: TRBJ2-2
v_call: TRBV5-1
cdr3_aa: CASSSQTGRTGELFF
cdr3_nt: TGCGCCAGCAGCTCACAGACTGGCAGGACTGGGGAGCTGTTTTTT

clone_size: NA
d_call: TRBD2
j_call: TRBJ2-1
v_call: TRBV20-1
cdr3_aa: CSAPAGGPDNEQFF
cdr3_nt: TGCAGTGCACCAGCGGGAGGGCCTGACAATGAGCAGTTCTTC

clone_size: NA
d_call: NA
j_call: TRBJ1-5
v_call: TRBV12-3/TRBV12-4
cdr3_aa: CASSFGSLYSNQPQHF
cdr3_nt: TGTGCCAGCAGTTTTGGTAGTCTTTATAGCAATCAGCCCCAGCATTTT

clone_size: NA
d_call: NA
j_call: TRBJ2-6
v_call: TRBV5-1
cdr3_aa: CANTGSSTSGANVLTF
cdr3_nt: TGCGCCAATACAGGGTCCTCAACCTCTGGGGCCAACGTCCTGACTTTC

clone_size: NA
d_call: NA
j_call: TRBJ2-1
v_call: TRBV24-1
cdr3_aa: CATSVSPTGAPGNEQFF
cdr3_nt: TGTGCCACCAGTGTCTCTCCTACAGGTGCCCCTGGGAATGAGCAGTTCTTC

clone_size: NA
d_call: NA
j_call: TRBJ1-5
v_call: TRBV11-2
cdr3_aa: CASSSGRQANQPQHF
cdr3_nt: TGTGCCAGCAGCTCCGGACGACAGGCCAATCAGCCCCAGCATTTT

clone_size: medium-sized
d_call: TRBD2
j_call: TRBJ2-3
v_call: TRBV7-2
cdr3_aa: CASSALAGGSTDTQYF
cdr3_nt: TGTGCCAGCAGCGCCCTAGCGGGAGGGAGTACAGATACGCAGTATTTT

clone_size: NA
d_call: NA
j_call: TRBJ2-1
v_call: TRBV9
cdr3_aa: CASSATSGYNEQFF
cdr3_nt: TGTGCCAGCAGCGCTACCTCGGGATACAATGAGCAGTTCTTC

clone_size: NA
d_call: TRBD2
j_call: TRBJ2-1
v_call: TRBV3-1
cdr3_aa: CASSLGTSGSYNEQFF
cdr3_nt: TGTGCCAGCAGCCTTGGGACTAGCGGGAGTTACAATGAGCAGTTCTTC

clone_size: medium-sized
d_call: NA
j_call: TRBJ2-4
v_call: TRBV7-2
cdr3_aa: CASSLVTGLNIQYF
cdr3_nt: TGTGCCAGCAGCTTAGTGACAGGATTAAACATTCAGTACTTC

clone_size: medium-sized
d_call: TRBD1
j_call: TRBJ1-1
v_call: TRBV6-5
cdr3_aa: CASRLMGGTGRGQAFF
cdr3_nt: TGTGCCAGCAGACTAATGGGGGGAACAGGGAGGGGGCAAGCTTTCTTT

clone_size: medium-sized
d_call: NA
j_call: TRBJ2-2
v_call: TRBV29-1
cdr3_aa: CSVAAGRTLLNTGELFF
cdr3_nt: TGCAGCGTTGCAGCAGGGAGGACCCTTCTTAACACCGGGGAGCTGTTTTTT

clone_size: medium-sized
d_call: NA
j_call: TRBJ2-5
v_call: TRBV2
cdr3_aa: CASRKIAVQETQYF
cdr3_nt: TGTGCCAGCAGGAAGATCGCGGTCCAGGAGACCCAGTACTTC

clone_size: NA
d_call: NA
j_call: TRBJ2-1
v_call: TRBV5-1
cdr3_aa: CASSSRAVSYNEQFF
cdr3_nt: TGCGCCAGCAGCTCCCGAGCGGTCTCCTACAATGAGCAGTTCTTC

clone_size: NA
d_call: NA
j_call: TRBJ2-1
v_call: TRBV20-1
cdr3_aa: CSASLRALYNEQSF
cdr3_nt: TGCAGTGCTAGTTTACGGGCGCTTTACAATGAGCAGTCCTTC

clone_size: NA
d_call: TRBD2
j_call: TRBJ2-6
v_call: TRBV5-1
cdr3_aa: CASSLGLAGASGANVLTF
cdr3_nt: TGCGCCAGCAGCTTGGGACTAGCGGGAGCCTCTGGGGCCAACGTCCTGACTTTC

clone_size: medium-sized
d_call: TRBD2
j_call: TRBJ2-7
v_call: TRBV20-1
cdr3_aa: CSAIAGAPFEQYF
cdr3_nt: TGCAGTGCCATAGCGGGGGCCCCCTTCGAGCAGTACTTC

clone_size: many
d_call: NA
j_call: TRBJ2-3
v_call: TRBV11-2
cdr3_aa: CASSGRHGNTDTQYF
cdr3_nt: TGTGCCAGCAGCGGCCGACATGGAAACACAGATACGCAGTATTTT

clone_size: medium-sized
d_call: NA
j_call: TRBJ1-1
v_call: TRBV15
cdr3_aa: CATSRDLFGQTLGTEAFF
cdr3_nt: TGTGCCACCAGCAGAGATCTATTTGGACAAACCCTGGGGACTGAAGCTTTCTTT

clone_size: NA
d_call: TRBD1
j_call: TRBJ1-1
v_call: TRBV19
cdr3_aa: CASSWGQMNTEAFF
cdr3_nt: TGTGCCAGTAGCTGGGGACAGATGAACACTGAAGCTTTCTTT

clone_size: medium-sized
d_call: NA
j_call: TRBJ1-3
v_call: TRBV3-1
cdr3_aa: CASSQGGARGAGNTIYF
cdr3_nt: TGTGCCAGCAGCCAAGGTGGGGCTCGAGGGGCCGGAAACACCATATATTTT

clone_size: NA
d_call: TRBD2
j_call: TRBJ2-5
v_call: TRBV5-8
cdr3_aa: CASSCSGSQETQYF
cdr3_nt: TGTGCCAGCAGCTGTAGCGGGTCCCAAGAGACCCAGTACTTC

clone_size: few
d_call: TRBD2
j_call: TRBJ2-1
v_call: TRBV7-2
cdr3_aa: CASSLEGGGLADNEQFF
cdr3_nt: TGTGCCAGCAGCTTAGAGGGGGGCGGACTAGCGGACAATGAGCAGTTCTTC

clone_size: many
d_call: TRBD1
j_call: TRBJ2-2
v_call: TRBV5-6
cdr3_aa: CASSFGTGYTGELFF
cdr3_nt: TGTGCCAGCAGCTTTGGGACAGGGTACACCGGGGAGCTGTTTTTT

clone_size: many
d_call: NA
j_call: TRBJ2-7
v_call: TRBV6-1
cdr3_aa: CASSGLHEQYF
cdr3_nt: TGTGCCAGCAGTGGGCTACACGAGCAGTACTTC

clone_size: few
d_call: TRBD2
j_call: TRBJ2-1
v_call: TRBV7-8
cdr3_aa: CASSLPTSGRPGVQFF
cdr3_nt: TGTGCCAGCAGCTTACCGACTAGCGGGAGGCCCGGGGTGCAGTTCTTC

clone_size: NA
d_call: NA
j_call: TRBJ2-7
v_call: TRBV20-1
cdr3_aa: CSARAQGPYEQYF
cdr3_nt: TGCAGTGCTAGAGCACAGGGACCCTACGAGCAGTACTTC

clone_size: medium-sized
d_call: NA
j_call: TRBJ2-7
v_call: TRBV7-2
cdr3_aa: CASSLQTYEQYF
cdr3_nt: TGTGCCAGCAGCTTACAGACCTACGAGCAGTACTTC

clone_size: medium-sized
d_call: TRBD2
j_call: TRBJ2-7
v_call: TRBV7-2
cdr3_aa: CASSPRRTSGFETAYEQYF
cdr3_nt: TGTGCCAGCAGCCCCAGGAGGACTAGCGGGTTTGAAACTGCCTACGAGCAGTACTTC

clone_size: many
d_call: TRBD1
j_call: TRBJ2-2
v_call: TRBV6-5
cdr3_aa: CASSYYSRTGVTGELFF
cdr3_nt: TGTGCCAGCAGTTACTACTCAAGGACAGGGGTCACCGGGGAGCTGTTTTTT

clone_size: medium-sized
d_call: TRBD1
j_call: TRBJ2-7
v_call: TRBV5-1
cdr3_aa: CASSTPDRAPYEQHF
cdr3_nt: TGCGCCAGCAGCACCCCGGACAGGGCCCCCTACGAGCAGCACTTC